Below, 29 T cell receptor beta chains from the same sample are listed, as sequenced in a study of T cell clonality in common variable immunodeficiency (dated by TCRdb to about 2015). General conclusions and limits of the study: CVID TCRbeta sequences were reported to have fewer deletions and N-nucleotide insertions and to lack highly modified clones with 13 or more V deletions.

The antigens of these receptors remain unknown. Receptor libraries were prepared by the immunoSEQ multiplex PCR assay. What TCRdb holds here is the immuneACCESS table cut down to in-frame rearrangements. Part of the clones is not present; checked against another copy, under half of the missing clones reflect an unresolved V gene, and the others are unexplained. This sample has about 34,000 clones, none of them a singleton. The top ten clones comprise about 26% of the sample. The sample was peripheral blood mononuclear cells. The receptors stem from a human donor with common variable immunodeficiency.

This clone was seen many times. The read terminates 3 residues before the CDR3 end, so the remaining end is supplied by the germline J gene. The J gene is TRBJ2-7, the V gene TRBV7-9; tentative D call: TRBD1 (6 bases). CDR1 SEHNR and CDR2 FQNEAQ come from the germline V gene (reference sequence). This CDR3 has 14 residues. The V end lost 5 bases, the J end lost 1 base, and 12 bases lay between the germline ends. CDR3 DNA, as far as it was read: TGTGCCAGCAGCCAGGGACACCTATCCTACGAG. It codes for CASSQGHLSYE. The whole CDR3 reads CASSQGHLSYEQYF.

This clone was counted only a few times. The CDR3 end lies 3 residues beyond the end of the read and is filled in from the germline J gene. This rearrangement joins TRBV7-9 to TRBJ1-1; TRBD1 matches 7 bases. CDR3 length: 14 residues. Germline CDR1 and CDR2: SEHNR and FQNEAQ (reference sequence). CDR3 bases read: TGTGCCAGCAGCTTAGCGTCAGACAGGGACGAA. Translating gives CASSLASDRDE. The complete CDR3 reads CASSLASDRDEAFF.

The sample holds a few counts of this clone. The read gets to within 3 residues of the CDR3 end, and the germline J gene fills in the rest. The gene calls are TRBV5-1 and TRBJ2-7, with TRBD1 identical over 9 bases. V shed 6 bases and J 5 bases; nucleotides not matched to a gene: 6. Germline CDR1 SGHRS, CDR2 YFSETQ. The CDR3 length is 13 residues. The sequenced CDR3 bases are TGCGCCAGCAACAAGGGACAGGGCGACGAG. Translating it yields CASNKGQGDE. The CDR3 as a whole reads CASNKGQGDEQYF.

This clone was picked up many times. The read terminates 3 residues ahead of where the CDR3 ends, so the germline J gene completes it. V usage is TRBV20-1 and J usage is TRBJ1-2, with TRBD1 as a possible D gene (6 bases). Germline V gene lookup returns CDR1 DFQATT and CDR2 SNEGSKA (reference sequence). Trimming took off 5 bases at V and 5 bases at J, with 12 bases between the two ends. There are 12 residues in the CDR3. The CDR3 DNA, read in part, is TGCAGTGCTGACAGGAGTAGGTATGGC. Encoded protein: CSADRSRYG. From start to end, the CDR3 is CSADRSRYGYTF.

This clone was seen ten or more times. The read finishes 3 residues shy of the CDR3 end, and the germline J gene is used to complete it. The chain carries TRBV19 and TRBJ2-1; 8 bases align to TRBD1. Trimming at V came to 3 bases and at J to 2 bases, leaving 3 bases not matched to a gene. From germline, CDR1 is LNHDA and CDR2 SQIVND (reference sequence). The CDR3 spans 15 residues. The CDR3 is CASSMTGDPYNEQFF. The CDR3 DNA, read in part, is TGTGCCAGTAGTATGACAGGGGACCCCTACAATGAG.

In this sample, this clone turned up a few times. The read comes to an end 3 residues before the CDR3 does, leaving the germline J gene to fill in the end. J is TRBJ2-5 and V is TRBV2; 10 bases fit TRBD2. This CDR3 comprises 14 residues. The J segment lost 1 base and the V segment lost 6 bases, leaving 2 bases of the junction unmatched. Looked up from germline, CDR1 is SNHLY and CDR2 is FYNNEI. The CDR3 sequence: CASSGLAVQETQYF. The part of the CDR3 DNA that was read is TGTGCCAGCAGCGGACTAGCGGTCCAAGAGACC.

This clone has ten or more counts. Read data end 3 residues before the CDR3 end; the end is taken from the germline J gene. Other DNA sequences in this specimen translate into the identical CDR3. This chain connects TRBV29-1 to TRBJ2-3; 12 bases align to TRBD2. Germline V gives CDR1 SQVTM, CDR2 ANQGSEA. The CDR3 extends over 14 amino acids. V was pared by 4 bases and J by 3 bases, with 2 bases of the junction left unmatched. CDR3 DNA (partial): TGCAGCGTTGTCCTAGCGGGAGGGACAGATACG. This gives the protein CSVVLAGGTDT. The entire CDR3 protein reads CSVVLAGGTDTQYF.

By sample fraction, this clone is medium-sized. The CDR3 is cut off 3 residues early in the read; its end comes from the germline J gene. The chain links TRBV20-1 to TRBJ2-1; 10 bases are a match to TRBD2. Germline lookup yields CDR1 DFQATT and CDR2 SNEGSKA (reference sequence). This CDR3 comprises 15 residues. The ends lost 5 bases at V and 6 bases at J; junction bases unmatched: 10. Partial CDR3 DNA: TGCAGTGCTTACGAAGCGGGAGGGGTGGCCAATGAG. Translated: CSAYEAGGVANE. In full, the CDR3 reads CSAYEAGGVANEQFF.

Comments on this clone: The read terminates 3 residues before the CDR3 end, so the remaining end is supplied by the germline J gene. This chain uses TRBV19 with TRBJ2-5; D uncertain. The CDR3 consists of 16 residues. Trimming left V 2 bases short and J 0 bases short, with 13 bases between. Germline V CDR1 and CDR2: LNHDA, SQIVND (reference sequence). This CDR3 reads CASSIRGLPYQETQYF. CDR3 bases read: TGTGCCAGTAGTATAAGAGGCCTTCCGTACCAAGAGACC.

Many counts were recorded for this clone. The CDR3 is cut off 3 residues early in the read; its end comes from the germline J gene. The V and J genes are TRBV18 and TRBJ2-3; D may be TRBD2 (7 bases). V gave up 3 bases and J gave up 8 bases, with 24 bases separating them. The CDR3 length is 17 residues. CDR1 is KGHSH and CDR2 is LQKENI in the germline V gene. The CDR3 is CASSPPRTALAGATQYF. The sequenced CDR3 bases are TGTGCCAGCTCACCTCCGAGGACAGCATTAGCGGGTGCTACG.

About this clone: The missing CDR3 end, 3 residues past where the read stops, is filled in from the germline J gene. The rearrangement links TRBV7-7 to TRBJ2-3; D unclear. The V gene's germline CDR1 is SSHAT and CDR2 FNYEAQ (reference sequence). The CDR3 loop spans 14 amino acids. The V and J ends lost 2 bases and 3 bases respectively, with 9 bases between them. CDR3 sequence: CASSLRHATDTQYF. The sequenced part of the CDR3 DNA is TGTGCCAGCAGCTTAAGGCACGCTACAGATACG.

This clone occurred a few times. The CDR3 end is not reached by the read, which stops 3 residues before it; the germline J gene fills it in. The genes are TRBV30 and TRBJ1-5, with 11 positions matching TRBD1. This CDR3 is built from 14 residues. Trimming cost V 5 bases and J 5 bases; bases outside gene matches: 5. CDR1 and CDR2 from the germline V gene are GTSNPN and SVGIG (reference sequence). The sequenced part of the CDR3 DNA is TGTGCCTGGGCGCCGGGACAGGGGGATCAGCCC. Encoded protein: CAWAPGQGDQP. The full CDR3 protein reads CAWAPGQGDQPQHF.

In this sample, this clone turned up many times. The read ends 3 residues before the CDR3 terminus; that terminus is restored from the germline J gene. The J gene is TRBJ1-1, the V gene TRBV19, with 9 bases identical to TRBD1. The junction had 15 bases not matched to a gene; V was cut back by 5 bases and J by 2 bases. Germline-derived CDR1 and CDR2 are LNHDA and SQIVND (reference sequence). The CDR3 loop spans 18 amino acids. The CDR3 loop reads CASSQRTGTGKFNTEAFF. CDR3 bases read: TGTGCCAGTAGTCAACGTACCGGGACAGGGAAATTCAACACTGAA.

On this clone itself: The read finishes 3 residues shy of the CDR3 end, and the germline J gene is used to complete it. V and J are TRBV5-4 and TRBJ2-7, with TRBD2 matching over 7 bases. CDR3 length: 15 amino acids. The V gene's germline CDR1 is SGHNT and CDR2 YYREEE (reference sequence). J was trimmed by 3 bases and V by 0 bases; bases with no gene match: 6. The CDR3 here is CASSLEASGNYEQYF. Partial CDR3 DNA: TGTGCCAGCAGCTTGGAAGCTAGCGGAAACTACGAG. The complete variable domain, with remaining parts taken from reference TRBV5-4 and TRBJ2-7, reads ETGVTQSPTHLIKTRGQQVTLRCSSQSGHNTVSWYQQALGQGPQFIFQYYREEENGRGNFPPRFSGLQFPNYSSELNVNALELDDSALYLCASSLEASGNYEQYFGPGTRLTVT.

As regards this clone: The CDR3 is cut off 3 residues early in the read; its end comes from the germline J gene. J is TRBJ1-5 and V is TRBV6-1; 8 bases agree with TRBD1. The CDR3 totals 14 residues. After removal of 4 bases from V and 5 bases from J, the junction contained 4 bases not matched to a gene. Looked up from germline, CDR1 is MNHNS and CDR2 is SASEGT. The DNA read from the CDR3 is TGTGCCAGCAGTGTGGGACAGGAAGATCAGCCC. It yields the protein CASSVGQEDQP. The full CDR3 protein reads CASSVGQEDQPQHF.

Details on this clone: The CDR3 is cut off 3 residues early in the read; its end comes from the germline J gene. The rearrangement joins TRBV7-9 to TRBJ2-7, with 8 positions matching TRBD1. The trim removed 4 bases at V and 6 bases at J, leaving 11 bases unmatched. Germline CDR1 SEHNR, CDR2 FQNEAQ (reference sequence). This CDR3 comprises 15 residues. CDR3 sequence: CASSSAAGQAREQYF. The CDR3 bases that were read are TGTGCCAGCAGCTCTGCCGCGGGACAGGCTCGCGAG.

With respect to this clone: The read halts 3 residues ahead of the CDR3 end, with the missing end drawn from the germline J gene. The chain couples TRBV19 to TRBJ2-6; weak D call: TRBD1 (5 bases). The ends were cut back, 5 bases at V and 4 bases at J, with 15 bases in the middle. The CDR3 is 16 residues long. The germline gives CDR1 LNHDA, CDR2 SQIVND (reference sequence). This chain's CDR3 is CASSSRRGHGANVLTF. Incomplete CDR3 DNA: TGTGCCAGTAGTTCCAGAAGGGGCCACGGGGCCAACGTC. Supplemented by reference TRBV19 and TRBJ2-6, the full variable domain reads DGGITQSPKYLFRKEGQNVTLSCEQNLNHDAMYWYRQDPGQGLRLIYYSQIVNDFQKGDIAEGYSVSREKKESFPLTVTSAQKNPTAFYLCASSSRRGHGANVLTFGAGSRLTVL.

There are a few counts of this clone. The read ends 3 residues shy of where the CDR3 ends; the end is completed using the germline J gene. The chain combines TRBV20-1 with TRBJ2-5; TRBD2 aligns across 7 bases. The germline CDR1 and CDR2 sequences are DFQATT and SNEGSKA (reference sequence). Germline trimming cut 4 bases from V and 3 bases from J; bases unmatched to any gene: 8. The CDR3 contains 14 residues. The DNA read from the CDR3 is TGCAGTGCTAATAGGCCTAGCGGTAAAGAGACC. Its translation is CSANRPSGKET. The whole CDR3 sequence reads CSANRPSGKETQYF.

This clone came up a few times. Sequencing ends 3 residues short of the CDR3 end; the germline J gene provides the rest. The V and J genes are TRBV7-9 and TRBJ1-2; TRBD1 agrees at 8 bases. V shed 1 base, J shed 4 bases, and the junction held 5 bases outside the gene matches. The CDR3 has 15 amino acids. Germline V gene data show CDR1 as SEHNR and CDR2 as FQNEAQ (reference sequence). The CDR3 bases that were read are TGTGCCAGCAGCTTAGGTACAGGGGGATCCTATGGC. Amino acid sequence: CASSLGTGGSYG. The full CDR3 sequence reads CASSLGTGGSYGYTF.

This clone was seen a handful of times. The read is 3 residues too short to cover the CDR3 end, so that end is filled in from the germline J gene. This chain links TRBV20-1 with TRBJ1-1; 8 nucleotides align to TRBD1. Germline lookup yields CDR1 DFQATT and CDR2 SNEGSKA (reference sequence). The CDR3 consists of 15 residues. The CDR3 here is CSARETSGTGYEAFF. The covered CDR3 bases are TGCAGTGCTAGAGAAACTTCCGGGACAGGATACGAA.

The table lists this clone with a few counts. Read coverage stops 3 residues before the CDR3 terminus; the germline J gene supplies the remainder. The chain uses TRBV5-1 and TRBJ2-3, with 10 bases that match TRBD2. This CDR3 is 18 amino acids long. The germline V gene encodes CDR1 SGHRS and CDR2 YFSETQ. V lost 1 base, J lost 2 bases, and 10 bases stayed unmatched. The CDR3 loop is CASSLRKLAGTNTDTQYF. The sequenced part of the CDR3 DNA is TGCGCCAGCAGCTTGAGGAAACTAGCGGGAACCAACACAGATACG.

There are a few counts of this clone. Coverage ceases 3 residues before the CDR3 finishes, and the germline J gene fills in the end. The chain links TRBV11-1 to TRBJ2-5, with 11 bases fitting TRBD2. CDR3 size: 15 residues. The V segment lost 7 bases and the J segment 1 base; nucleotides outside the gene matches: 5. Germline values: CDR1 SGHAT, CDR2 FQDESV (reference sequence). CDR3 residues: CASTPGTSGQETQYF. The sequenced part of the CDR3 DNA is TGTGCCAGCACCCCGGGGACTAGCGGCCAAGAGACC.

This clone was seen at least ten times. The read comes to an end 3 residues before the CDR3 does, leaving the germline J gene to fill in the end. The chain uses TRBV29-1 and TRBJ2-3, with a weak D call TRBD1 (6 bases). V dropped 7 bases and J dropped 4 bases, with 9 bases sitting between them. The CDR3 runs 11 residues. Germline lookup yields CDR1 SQVTM and CDR2 ANQGSEA. This CDR3 is CSAGTPDTQYF. Incomplete CDR3 DNA: TGCAGCGCAGGGACACCAGATACG.

This clone was recorded many times. The missing CDR3 end, 3 residues past where the read stops, is filled in from the germline J gene. This sequence joins TRBV7-3 and TRBJ2-3; 7 bases match TRBD2. V dropped 5 bases and J dropped 2; count of bases not matched to a gene: 13. The CDR3 is made up of 17 amino acids. Germline loops: CDR1 SGHTA, CDR2 FQGTGA. The CDR3 is CASSPRAGRGYTDTQYF. The CDR3 bases that were read are TGTGCCAGCAGCCCTCGGGCGGGGCGGGGGTACACAGATACG.

This clone was recorded at least ten times. From the germline J gene comes the end of the CDR3, since the read stops 3 residues before it. The chain carries TRBV7-2 and TRBJ1-5; D call uncertain. The V gene's germline CDR1 is SGHTA and CDR2 FQGNSA. This CDR3 comprises 13 residues. V gave up 5 bases and J gave up 4 bases, with 9 bases separating them. The CDR3 bases that were read are TGTGCCAGCAGCGAACAAAGGAATCAGCCC. Protein sequence: CASSEQRNQP. The full CDR3 protein is CASSEQRNQPQHF.

This clone was recorded at least ten times. The CDR3 extends 3 residues past the end of the read, so its final part is completed from the germline J gene. V gene TRBV15 combines with J gene TRBJ2-1, with a possible D match to TRBD1 (6 bases). Germline values: CDR1 LNHNV, CDR2 YYDKDF (reference sequence). CDR3 size: 15 residues. Trimming stripped 1 base from V and 4 bases from J, with 11 bases between. The covered CDR3 bases are TGTGCCACCAGCAGAGCTGGACAGAGTTACAATGAG. Translation: CATSRAGQSYNE. The entire CDR3 protein is CATSRAGQSYNEQFF. The full variable domain, in which reference TRBV15 and TRBJ2-1 provide the parts outside the CDR3, is DAMVIQNPRYQVTQFGKPVTLSCSQTLNHNVMYWYQQKSSQAPKLLFHYYDKDFNNEADTPDNFQSRRPNTSFCFLDIRSPGLGDTAMYLCATSRAGQSYNEQFFGPGTRLTVL.

Remarks on this clone: Coverage ceases 3 residues before the CDR3 finishes, and the germline J gene fills in the end. This chain connects TRBV2 to TRBJ1-5, with 10 bases matching TRBD1. CDR1 is SNHLY, CDR2 FYNNEI, per germline. CDR3 length: 14 residues. The sequenced part of the CDR3 DNA is TGTGCCAGCAGGATAAGACAGGGGGCGATTCCC. The encoded protein is CASRIRQGAIP. The full CDR3 reads CASRIRQGAIPQHF.

The sequenced part of the CDR3 DNA is TGTGCCAGCAGCTCTCGGACTAGCGGTCCCTACGAG. Protein sequence: CASSSRTSGPYE. The whole CDR3 protein is CASSSRTSGPYEQYF. This chain uses TRBV5-5 with TRBJ2-7, with 10 bases aligning to TRBD2. Read data end 3 residues before the CDR3 end; the end is taken from the germline J gene. CDR3 length: 15 amino acids. The V gene's germline CDR1 is SGHKS and CDR2 YYEKEE (reference sequence). Losses at the gene ends were 3 bases for V and 2 bases for J; bases not matched to a gene: 5.

This clone was seen repeatedly, ten times or more. The covered CDR3 bases are TGTGCCAGCTCACCGGGACAGCCGTTCCTCTATGGC. Encoded protein: CASSPGQPFLYG. In full, the CDR3 is CASSPGQPFLYGYTF. V is TRBV18 and J is TRBJ1-2; 7 bases match TRBD1. The observed sequence ends 3 residues before the CDR3 terminus, with the missing tail filled in from the germline J gene. Germline values: CDR1 KGHSH, CDR2 LQKENI. Germline trimming cut 3 bases from V and 4 bases from J; bases unmatched to any gene: 8. The CDR3 spans 15 residues.